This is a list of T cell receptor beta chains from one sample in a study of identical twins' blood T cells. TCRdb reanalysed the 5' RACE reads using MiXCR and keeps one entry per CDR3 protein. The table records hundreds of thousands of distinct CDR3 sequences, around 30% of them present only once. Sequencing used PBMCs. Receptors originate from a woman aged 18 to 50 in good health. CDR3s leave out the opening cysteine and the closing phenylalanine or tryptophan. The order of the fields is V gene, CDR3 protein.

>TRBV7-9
TSSLGNTGGAGSGYT
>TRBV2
ASRLSAYTQY
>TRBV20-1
SVQGANNSPLH
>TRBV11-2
VSSFRTDYGYT
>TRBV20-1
SGTHRGVEKLF
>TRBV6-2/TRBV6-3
ASSPRDYGYT
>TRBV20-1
SARVTGLFKEQF
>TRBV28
ASRPTGSGNTIY
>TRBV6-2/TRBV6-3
ASSYGLADTQY
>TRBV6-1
ASSEPGQGLPNEKLF
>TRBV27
ASSGQDNQPQH